The clone carrying this TCR beta chain was found many times. Antigen: not known. CDR3 length: 14 amino acids. With 6 bases removed from V and 4 bases from J, the gap between germline ends came to 15 bases. The germline CDR1 and CDR2 sequences are SGHTA and FQGNSA. By flow cytometry, patients selected for sequencing had shown an expansion of CD8+CD57+ cells. The template used for profiling TCR beta VDJ and CDR3 was genomic DNA. One entry per CDR3 protein results from TCRdb running MiXCR on the reads. The data show under 200,000 distinct CDR3 sequences, 48% seen once. The data belong to a study of CD8+CD57+ T cells in acquired aplastic anemia. Across the whole study: Across the sorted CD4+ and CD8+ cells, DNA amounts averaged about 3 ug. Study-level results: A significant difference in CD8+ Simpson's diversity between patients and controls was not found.

The sequenced sample consisted of sorted CD4+, CD8+, or CD8+CD57+ T cells (not recorded which) from PBMCs. The TCR comes from a human donor with aplastic anemia. The chain joins TRBV7-2 to TRBJ1-1, with a possible D match to TRBD1 (5 bases). CDR3 region: CASSAAGTRTEAFF. Written as DNA, the CDR3 is TGTGCCAGCAGTGCTGCCGGGACTCGCACTGAAGCTTTCTTT.